Presented here are 10 T cell receptor beta chains from one specimen sequenced in a study of OX40 agonist ivuxolimab in advanced cancers. Sequencing used immunoSEQ multiplex PCR; TCRdb keeps in-frame clones, though not all of them. The table records about 47,000 clones, roughly nine tenths of them present only once. The input for sequencing was CD4+ or CD8+ T cells sorted from blood, taken in a trial of the OX40 agonist ivuxolimab. These receptors all come from an adult with an advanced solid tumor such as melanoma, head and neck, liver or kidney cancer.

The chain uses TRBV28 and TRBJ2-1; 10 nucleotides line up with TRBD1. V was clipped by 6 bases and J by 8 bases; unmatched bases: 10. The germline gives CDR1 MDHEN, CDR2 SYDVKM. The CDR3 is 15 residues long. The CDR3 DNA is TGTGCCAGCAGCCAACCCGGGACAGGGGTATATGAGCAGTTCTTC. Translation gives CASSQPGTGVYEQFF.

This chain connects TRBV6-4 to TRBJ2-3, with D unresolved. Trimming took off 3 bases at V and 6 bases at J, with 10 bases between the two ends. Germline-derived CDR1 and CDR2 are MRHNA and SNTAGT. CDR3 length: 13 residues. As DNA, the CDR3 is TGTGCCAGCAGTGAAGGCAGCGCTGATACGCAGTATTTT. It yields the protein CASSEGSADTQYF.

This chain uses TRBV4-1 with TRBJ2-7, with D hard to call. V lost 0 bases and J 3 bases, leaving 12 bases between the germline ends. CDR1 and CDR2 (germline): MGHRA, YSYEKL. CDR3 size: 15 residues. The CDR3 loop is CASSQDNSPDYEQYF. The DNA for the CDR3 is TGCGCCAGCAGCCAAGATAACAGCCCGGACTACGAGCAGTACTTC.

The chain carries TRBV5-1 and TRBJ2-5; a weak D match, TRBD1 (5 bases). Matching the DNA end better, TRBJ2-7 makes the J call doubtful. Germline CDR1 SGHRS, CDR2 YFSETQ. This CDR3 is built from 14 residues. The CDR3 bases are TGCGCCAGCAGCTTGGGGCGGACAAACTACGAGCAGTACTTC. Residues: CASSLGRTNYEQYF.

The CDR3 region has the DNA TGTGCCAGTAGTATAGCTAGCGGAGGGGGAGAGACCCAGTACTTC. Its translation is CASSIASGGGETQYF. The chain joins TRBV19 to TRBJ2-5, with D possibly being TRBD2 (7 bases). The CDR3 is made up of 15 amino acids. Between the trimmed V and J ends, which lost 1 base and 4 bases, there was a span of 13 bases. Per the germline V gene, CDR1 is LNHDA and CDR2 is SQIVND (reference sequence).

This rearrangement joins TRBV5-1 to TRBJ1-6, with a tentative D call TRBD1 (6 bases). This CDR3 has 16 residues. Trimming pared 3 bases from V and 0 bases from J, leaving 10 bases between. CDR1 SGHRS and CDR2 YFSETQ come from the germline V gene. The CDR3 here is CASSWDTSSYNSPLHF. The CDR3 coding sequence is TGCGCCAGCAGCTGGGACACCAGCTCCTATAATTCACCCCTCCACTTT.

This rearrangement joins TRBV7-9 to TRBJ1-1; D possibly corresponds to TRBD1 (5 bases). The CDR3 is 14 residues long. Trimming removed 1 base at V and 5 bases at J, with 11 bases between. Germline V gives CDR1 SEHNR, CDR2 FQNEAQ (reference sequence). In DNA, the CDR3 is TGTGCCAGCAGCTTAGAGGCAGGGCTGACTGAAGCTTTCTTT. Translated, it gives CASSLEAGLTEAFF.

The chain joins TRBV6-5 to TRBJ1-5; maybe TRBD1 (5 bases). Trimming shortened V by 0 bases and J by 6 bases, and 9 bases separated the two germline ends. The germline V gene encodes CDR1 MNHEY and CDR2 SVGAGI. This CDR3 is 14 amino acids long. CDR3 region: CASSYSGGGQPQHF. CDR3 in DNA: TGTGCCAGCAGTTACTCAGGTGGGGGTCAGCCCCAGCATTTT.

The gene calls are TRBV2 and TRBJ2-1, with TRBD1 identical over 7 bases. V was pared by 2 bases and J by 5 bases, with 9 bases of the junction left unmatched. Germline V CDR1 and CDR2: SNHLY, FYNNEI. This CDR3 has 16 residues. CDR3 in amino acids: CASSESRDSVNNEQFF. DNA of the CDR3: TGTGCCAGCAGTGAAAGCCGGGACAGCGTTAACAATGAGCAGTTCTTC. Full variable domain (rest looked up from reference TRBV2 and TRBJ2-1): EPEVTQTPSHQVTQMGQEVILRCVPISNHLYFYWYRQILGQKVEFLVSFYNNEISEKSEIFDDQFSVERPDGSNFTLKIRSTKLEDSAMYFCASSESRDSVNNEQFFGPGTRLTVL.

As regards this clone: Other DNA variants within this sample encode the same CDR3. The rearrangement joins TRBV7-9 to TRBJ1-2, with 7 nucleotides matching TRBD1. This CDR3 has 13 residues. Per germline, CDR1 SEHNR and CDR2 FQNEAQ (reference sequence). Trimming took 3 bases from V and 5 from J; bases not matched to a gene: 3. In nucleotides, the CDR3 is TGTGCCAGCAGCTTGGGGACAGATTATGGCTACACCTTC. The encoded protein is CASSLGTDYGYTF.